These 5 T cell receptor beta chains share one sample of origin, sequenced in a study of blood T cell repertoires in COVID-19. The method was immunoSEQ multiplex PCR; TCRdb's version includes in-frame clones alone and lacks a portion of them. The table lists roughly 43,000 clones, roughly 80% of them singletons, with less than 25% in the top ten. Sequenced material: peripheral blood. These receptors all stem from a woman in her sixties with acute or convalescent COVID-19.

The chain links TRBV7-9 to TRBJ2-1, with 13 bases aligning to TRBD2. The CDR3 runs to 19 residues. Per the germline V gene, CDR1 is SEHNR and CDR2 is FQNEAQ (reference sequence). Trimming took 4 bases from V and 2 from J; bases not matched to a gene: 11. The CDR3: CASSSSLAGGRGPYNEQFF. The CDR3 DNA sequence: TGTGCCAGCAGCTCCTCACTAGCGGGGGGGCGGGGCCCCTACAATGAGCAGTTCTTC.

The CDR3 sequence is CASSSQGETQYF. The CDR3 coding sequence is TGTGCCAGCAGTTCCCAGGGAGAGACCCAGTACTTC. This chain connects TRBV6-2 or TRBV6-3 to TRBJ2-5; possible D gene TRBD1, 5 bases. The CDR3 is 12 residues long. Germline V gene data show CDR1 as MNHEY and CDR2 as SVGEGT. V was shortened by 4 bases and J by 4 bases, with 7 bases between the two germline ends.

The V and J genes are TRBV12-3 or TRBV12-4 and TRBJ2-1; the D gene is possibly TRBD2 (6 bases). V was shortened by 6 bases and J by 11 bases, with 11 bases between the two germline ends. There are 11 residues in the CDR3. The CDR3 loop reads CASSQTRKQFF. Here the CDR3 DNA reads TGTGCCAGCAGCCAGACTAGAAAGCAGTTCTTC.

Points on this clone: This specimen includes other DNA sequences encoding the same CDR3. CDR3 nucleotides: TGTGCCAGCAGCTTAGCCCCTAGCGGGGGTTCAGATACGCAGTATTTT. Translation: CASSLAPSGGSDTQYF. The J gene is TRBJ2-3, the V gene TRBV7-2; 10 bases align to TRBD2. Germline loops: CDR1 SGHTA, CDR2 FQGNSA. This CDR3 is 16 amino acids long. Trimming cost V 0 bases and J 4 bases; bases outside gene matches: 4. Based on the CDR3 plus reference TRBV7-2 and TRBJ2-3, the full variable domain is GAGVSQSPSNKVTEKGKDVELRCDPISGHTALYWYRQSLGQGLEFLIYFQGNSAPDKSGLPSDRFSAERTGGSVSTLTIQRTQQEDSAVYLCASSLAPSGGSDTQYFGPGTRLTVL.

The chain links TRBV29-1 to TRBJ2-6; D not resolved. V was shortened by 4 bases and J by 0 bases, with 4 bases between the two germline ends. CDR1 is SQVTM, CDR2 ANQGSEA, per germline. This CDR3 region has 13 residues. This chain's CDR3 is CSVAISGANVLTF. CDR3 DNA sequence: TGCAGCGTTGCCATCTCTGGGGCCAACGTCCTGACTTTC.